The next 8 T cell receptor beta chains were all read from a single sample in a study of cytotoxic CD8 clonotypes in ibrutinib-treated CLL. Assay used: immunoSEQ multiplex PCR; TCRdb lists only in-frame clones, some missing. The sample carries about 45,000 clones, 65% to 70% recorded once. Sequenced material: PBMCs, taken after 24 months of ibrutinib treatment. These receptors came from a human donor with chronic lymphocytic leukemia.

The rearrangement joins TRBV18 to TRBJ2-7; 7 positions agree with TRBD1. Germline CDR1 is KGHSH and CDR2 is LQKENI. The CDR3 has 15 residues. With V trimmed by 3 bases and J by 5 bases, 10 bases remained unmatched. The CDR3 reads CASSPPGQTGNEQYF. CDR3 sequence (DNA): TGTGCCAGCTCACCTCCCGGGCAGACAGGGAACGAGCAGTACTTC.

This clone was seen a handful of times. The V gene is TRBV7-3, the J gene TRBJ1-2; perhaps TRBD1 as D (5 bases). The V gene lost 5 bases and the J gene lost 7 bases, with 14 bases spanning the gap. Germline V gene data show CDR1 as SGHTA and CDR2 as FQGTGA. CDR3 size: 13 residues. The CDR3: CASSASGQGGYTF. CDR3 in DNA: TGTGCCAGCAGCGCCTCCGGACAAGGTGGCTACACCTTC. The full variable domain, in which reference TRBV7-3 and TRBJ1-2 provide the parts outside the CDR3, is GAGVSQTPSNKVTEKGKYVELRCDPISGHTALYWYRQSLGQGPEFLIYFQGTGAADDSGLPNDRFFAVRPEGSVSTLKIQRTERGDSAVYLCASSASGQGGYTFGSGTRLTVV.

This clone was observed a handful of times. The chain employs TRBV6-5 and TRBJ2-3, with D perhaps TRBD2 (6 bases). The CDR3 has 14 amino acids. Germline V lookup: CDR1 MNHEY, CDR2 SVGAGI. With 7 bases removed from V and 6 bases from J, the gap between germline ends came to 17 bases. The CDR3 bases are TGTGCCAGCACCGATGGAGGGCAACCTGATACGCAGTATTTT. Translating it yields CASTDGGQPDTQYF.

V is TRBV28 and J is TRBJ1-1; 8 positions agree with TRBD1. There are 14 residues in the CDR3. CDR1 and CDR2 (germline): MDHEN, SYDVKM. J was trimmed by 5 bases and V by 6 bases; bases with no gene match: 8. The CDR3 DNA reads TGTGCCAGCAGCCCCACAGGGGGTTGGACTGAAGCTTTCTTT. Translating gives CASSPTGGWTEAFF.

This clone was seen more than once but under ten times. The chain recombines TRBV19 with TRBJ1-3, with D maybe TRBD1 (5 bases). The germline V and J ends were trimmed by 6 bases and 12 bases, with 21 bases remaining between them. Germline CDR1 LNHDA, CDR2 SQIVND (reference sequence). This CDR3 is 14 amino acids long. The CDR3 sequence: CASSWGTGPGGIYF. CDR3 bases: TGTGCCAGTAGCTGGGGCACGGGGCCTGGCGGCATATATTTT.

CDR3 DNA: TGTGCCAGCAGAACGGACAGGGGTTTCACTGAAGCTTTCTTT. Its protein product is CASRTDRGFTEAFF. The V gene is TRBV6-5, the J gene TRBJ1-1, with 9 bases aligning to TRBD1. J was trimmed by 4 bases and V by 6 bases; bases with no gene match: 6. Germline-derived CDR1 and CDR2 are MNHEY and SVGAGI. The CDR3 has 14 amino acids.

The chain is built from TRBV15 and TRBJ1-2; D unresolved. Germline V gene sequence: CDR1 LNHNV, CDR2 YYDKDF (reference sequence). This CDR3 spans 13 amino acids. V lost 5 bases to trimming and J lost 8 bases, with 15 bases between them. As DNA, the CDR3 is TGTGCCACCAGCTTGGGTCAGGTCGGGGGCTACACCTTC. This gives the protein CATSLGQVGGYTF.

This sequence joins TRBV7-3 and TRBJ1-2; D unclear. This CDR3 contains 12 residues. CDR1 SGHTA and CDR2 FQGTGA come from the germline V gene. Between the trimmed V and J ends, which lost 5 bases and 5 bases, there was a span of 9 bases. The CDR3 loop reads CASSQSGYGYTF. Here the CDR3 DNA reads TGTGCCAGCAGCCAAAGTGGTTATGGCTACACCTTC.